Listed below are T cell receptor beta chains from one sample, sequenced in a study of blood T cell repertoires in COVID-19. TCRdb's copy holds only in-frame clones and misses some; the assay was immunoSEQ multiplex PCR. The table includes over 100,000 clones, over 70% detected once. Sequenced sample: peripheral blood. These receptors were taken from a man aged 45-60 years with active COVID-19. Each CDR3 is given with its conserved first and last residue.

v_call,j_call,cdr3_length,cdr3_aa
TRBV13,TRBJ2-7,13,CASSLAGGYEQYF
TRBV29-1,TRBJ1-1,13,CSVVGQGNTEAFF
TRBV6-5,TRBJ1-1,13,CASSSEMNTEAFF
TRBV30,TRBJ1-5,13,CAWSTTGDQPQHF
TRBV7-2,TRBJ1-1,16,CASSLGGVMEGIEAFF
TRBV7-9,TRBJ2-1,15,CASSLGAGGTNEQFF
TRBV30,TRBJ1-1,17,CAWSVLAQQGARTEAFF
TRBV28,TRBJ1-3,15,CASSGSVLSGNTIYF
TRBV5-1,TRBJ1-6,15,CASSLSGQSLSPLHF
TRBV7-9,TRBJ2-3,18,CASSPGLAGPPGTDTQYF
TRBV30,TRBJ2-4,16,CAWSVRGRLAKNIQYF
TRBV2,TRBJ2-7,13,CASKGAVSYEQYF
TRBV7-9,TRBJ2-5,16,CASNEGLAGAQETQYF
TRBV30,TRBJ2-7,14,CAWRGGGGRYEQYF
TRBV7-9,TRBJ1-2,14,CASTSIAGNYGYTF
TRBV12-3/TRBV12-4,TRBJ2-5,13,CASSNRPGETQYF
TRBV18,TRBJ2-7,14,CASSQTGGSYEQYF